Below, 9 T cell receptor beta chains from the same sample are listed, as sequenced in a study of cytomegalovirus exposure and HLA in healthy donors (dated by TCRdb to about 2017). Libraries were built with the immunoSEQ multiplex PCR assay. A mixture of 60 forward primers for TCR Vbeta segments and 13 reverse primers for TCR Jbeta segments was used in the multiplex PCR. This immuneACCESS table, as held by TCRdb, lists in-frame sequences with V and J called but not all clones. Of the missing ones, under half trace to an unresolved V gene in checked studies; the others have no known cause. This sample gives about 190,000 clones in total; around 85% of them show up just once. Over 3.5% of the sample is held by the ten biggest clonotypes. Sequencing was carried out using PBMCs. All receptors come from a man over 45 in good health and CMV-seronegative.

The V and J genes are TRBV12-5 and TRBJ2-2; 11 bases fit TRBD2. V shed 2 bases, J shed 3 bases, and the junction held 8 bases outside the gene matches. CDR3 length: 18 amino acids. CDR1 and CDR2 from the germline V gene are LGHNT and FRNRAP. CDR3 amino acids: CASGLPRGGLADTGELFF. The CDR3, as DNA: TGTGCTAGTGGTTTGCCCCGGGGGGGACTAGCGGACACCGGGGAGCTGTTTTTT.

The chain has TRBV18 and TRBJ1-1; no definite D call. This CDR3 spans 14 amino acids. Germline loops: CDR1 KGHSH, CDR2 LQKENI. V lost 6 bases and J lost 0, with 11 bases in between. The chain's CDR3 is CASSGLQMNTEAFF. In DNA form, the CDR3 reads TGTGCCAGCTCGGGCCTACAGATGAACACTGAAGCTTTCTTT.

The chain has TRBV7-8 and TRBJ1-2; D gene unclear. Germline V gene lookup returns CDR1 SGHVS and CDR2 FQNEAQ. The V end was cut by 0 bases, the J end by 4 bases, with 12 bases between. The CDR3 has 15 amino acids. CDR3 nucleotide sequence: TGTGCCAGCAGCTTAGCGCGGGAGGATGGCTATGGCTACACCTTC. As protein: CASSLAREDGYGYTF.

Comment on this clone: This sample includes further DNA sequences coding for the same CDR3. This chain links TRBV6-5 with TRBJ2-7, with 10 bases matching TRBD1. The CDR3 consists of 14 residues. Trimming at V came to 4 bases and at J to 4 bases, leaving 4 bases not matched to a gene. Per germline, CDR1 MNHEY and CDR2 SVGAGI. The CDR3 DNA is TGTGCCAGCAGTTCTGGGACAGGGGTATACGAGCAGTACTTC. As protein: CASSSGTGVYEQYF.

The chain has TRBV4-3 and TRBJ2-5, with a tentative D call TRBD2 (6 bases). V gave up 1 base and J gave up 7 bases, with 7 bases separating them. Germline CDR1 is LGHNA and CDR2 is YSLEER. The CDR3 has 12 residues. CDR3 coding DNA: TGCGCCAGCAGCCAAGGGGGAGGGACCCAGTACTTC. Amino acids: CASSQGGGTQYF.

This chain joins TRBV21-1 and TRBJ2-7; TRBD2, as called in the table, went unchecked against the DNA. TRBV21-1 is shown as a pseudogene. The CDR3 contains 15 residues. The CDR3, as DNA: TGTGCCAGCAGAGCTATAACGGGGGGGTCCTACGAGCAGTACTTC. Protein product: CASRAITGGSYEQYF.

In this sample, this clone turned up once. The chain combines TRBV7-9 with TRBJ2-4; 11 nucleotides agree with TRBD2. The CDR3 totals 17 residues. CDR1 SEHNR and CDR2 FQNEAQ come from the germline V gene (reference sequence). V shed 2 bases, J shed 8 bases, and the junction held 11 bases outside the gene matches. CDR3 coding DNA: TGTGCCAGCAGCTTAAGTGGCCTAGCGGGGGGATTGGACATTCAGTACTTC. This translates into CASSLSGLAGGLDIQYF.

This chain connects TRBV29-1 to TRBJ1-2; 9 bases align to TRBD1. The V and J ends lost 4 bases and 4 bases, in that order; junction bases with no gene match: 4. The length of the CDR3 is 13 residues. Germline values: CDR1 SQVTM, CDR2 ANQGSEA. CDR3 sequence reads: CSVGGQGGYGYTF. The CDR3 DNA reads as TGCAGCGTTGGGGGACAGGGAGGCTATGGCTACACCTTC.

This chain links TRBV15 with TRBJ2-2; the D is unclear. The CDR3 runs 14 residues. The germline V gene encodes CDR1 LNHNV and CDR2 YYDKDF (reference sequence). V was clipped by 1 base and J by 1 base, with 4 bases between them. CDR3 loop: CATSRGRNTGELFF. Here the CDR3 DNA reads TGTGCCACCAGCAGAGGGAGGAACACCGGGGAGCTGTTTTTT.